A single sample is the source of the 22 T cell receptor beta chains below, sequenced in a study of blood T cell repertoires in COVID-19. TCRdb's copy holds only in-frame clones and misses some; the assay was immunoSEQ multiplex PCR. Here the sample spans 180,000 or so clones, 75% to 85% being singletons. Sequenced sample: peripheral blood. The receptor source for this set is a woman aged 40-49 years with COVID-19, enrolled during active disease.

V and J are TRBV12-3 or TRBV12-4 and TRBJ2-7; a weak D match, TRBD1 (6 bases). This CDR3 spans 13 amino acids. The V and J ends lost 8 bases and 0 bases respectively, with 11 bases between them. CDR3 nucleotide sequence: TGTGCCAGCCGGGACAAATACTCCTACGAGCAGTACTTC. Translated: CASRDKYSYEQYF.

This clone was detected once. The genes are TRBV21-1 and TRBJ2-1; TRBD2 reflects the table's D call only, with no check against the DNA. TRBV21-1 corresponds to a pseudogene. The CDR3 sequence is 12 residues long. The CDR3 region has the DNA TGTGCCAAAACCCGACACCGGGGTGAGCAGTTCTTC. Translating gives CAKTRHRGEQFF.

The chain couples TRBV19 to TRBJ2-7, with a weak D call TRBD1 (5 bases). From germline, CDR1 is LNHDA and CDR2 SQIVND (reference sequence). This CDR3 spans 12 amino acids. With 5 bases removed from V and 6 bases from J, the gap between germline ends came to 11 bases. CDR3 in DNA: TGTGCCAGTAGTGCTAGGGGCGGCGAGCAGTACTTC. This codes for CASSARGGEQYF.

The chain employs TRBV13 and TRBJ2-1; D is perhaps TRBD2 (6 bases). The CDR3 runs 15 residues. Trimming took off 6 bases at V and 1 base at J, with 13 bases between the two ends. Germline CDR1 PRHDT, CDR2 FYEKMQ (reference sequence). The CDR3 protein is CASSFSGESYNEQFF. In DNA, the CDR3 is TGTGCCAGCAGTTTCTCGGGAGAGTCCTACAATGAGCAGTTCTTC.

The rearrangement links TRBV10-3 to TRBJ1-5; D might be TRBD1 (5 bases). Germline loops: CDR1 ENHRY, CDR2 SYGVKD. V was cut by 2 bases and J by 4 bases, with 12 bases left in between. The CDR3 has 15 residues. This CDR3 is CAISEALGRNQPQHF. The CDR3 DNA is TGTGCCATCAGTGAGGCACTGGGGCGAAATCAGCCCCAGCATTTT.

The CDR3 spells CASSLTGAETQYF. DNA for the CDR3: TGTGCCAGCAGTCTGACAGGGGCAGAGACCCAGTACTTC. This chain links TRBV6-5 with TRBJ2-5; 8 nucleotides match TRBD1. The ends lost 5 bases at V and 4 bases at J; junction bases unmatched: 3. Germline CDR1 and CDR2: MNHEY and SVGAGI. This CDR3 is built from 13 residues.

The rearrangement links TRBV9 to TRBJ1-2; 7 nucleotides align to TRBD1. V lost 2 bases, J lost 2 bases, and 0 bases stayed unmatched. The CDR3 spans 13 residues. Germline V gene data show CDR1 as SGDLS and CDR2 as YYNGEE. This CDR3 reads CASSVRGNYGYTF. The CDR3 nucleotides read TGTGCCAGCAGCGTCAGGGGGAACTATGGCTACACCTTC.

Worth noting for this clone: A read error may be the cause here, since a much bigger clone is one base away. This rearrangement joins TRBV7-6 to TRBJ2-5, with D uncertain. This CDR3 is built from 11 residues. The germline CDR1 and CDR2 sequences are SGHVS and FNYEAQ. Trimming pared 4 bases from V and 2 bases from J, leaving 2 bases between. The CDR3 region is CASSSQETQYF. CDR3 nucleotide sequence: TGTGCCAGCAGCTCACAAGAGACCCAGTACTTC. Full variable domain (missing parts from reference TRBV7-6 and TRBJ2-5): GAGVSQSPRYKVTKRGQDVALRCDPISGHVSLYWYRQALGQGPEFLTYFNYEAQQDKSGLPNDRFSAERPEGSISTLTIQRTEQRDSAMYRCASSSQETQYFGPGTRLLVL.

The chain uses TRBV5-8 and TRBJ1-5; D is ambiguous. The CDR3 runs 14 residues. Per the germline V gene, CDR1 is SGHTS and CDR2 is YDEGEE. Trimming left V 4 bases short and J 3 bases short, with 11 bases between. The CDR3 region is CASSRTVDNQPQHF. CDR3 in DNA: TGTGCCAGCAGCCGGACTGTGGACAATCAGCCCCAGCATTTT.

The gene calls are TRBV4-1 and TRBJ2-5; 8 positions agree with TRBD1. In germline, CDR1 is MGHRA, CDR2 YSYEKL. The length of the CDR3 is 14 residues. With V trimmed by 7 bases and J by 2 bases, 6 bases remained unmatched. The CDR3 here is CASKPWTGQETQYF. In nucleotides, the CDR3 is TGCGCCAGCAAACCCTGGACAGGGCAAGAGACCCAGTACTTC.

The rearrangement joins TRBV19 to TRBJ1-2; a possible D gene is TRBD1 (5 bases). The CDR3 is made up of 15 amino acids. Germline V gene sequence: CDR1 LNHDA, CDR2 SQIVND (reference sequence). V was pared by 3 bases and J by 6 bases, with 17 bases between. The CDR3 DNA sequence: TGTGCCAGTAGTATGTCTTCCTGGGGCGGAGATGGCTACACCTTC. This encodes CASSMSSWGGDGYTF. Based on the CDR3 plus reference TRBV19 and TRBJ1-2, the full variable domain is DGGITQSPKYLFRKEGQNVTLSCEQNLNHDAMYWYRQDPGQGLRLIYYSQIVNDFQKGDIAEGYSVSREKKESFPLTVTSAQKNPTAFYLCASSMSSWGGDGYTFGSGTRLTVV.

As concerns this clone: At one end, the junction sequence differs from germline, possibly due to a read error. The chain links TRBV11-2 to TRBJ2-7; the match to TRBD2 covers 12 bases. CDR3 length: 16 residues. CDR1 and CDR2 from the germline V gene are SGHAT and FQNNGV. The CDR3 is CASTLDLTSGRSEQYF. As DNA, the CDR3 is TGTGCCAGCACCTTAGATTTGACTAGCGGGAGAAGCGAGCAGTACTTC.

V is TRBV24-1 and J is TRBJ2-3, with TRBD2 matching 8 bases. Germline V lookup: CDR1 KGHDR, CDR2 SFDVKD. This CDR3 has 17 residues. J gave up 4 bases and V 3 bases, and 11 bases lay outside the gene matches. The DNA for the CDR3 is TGTGCCACCAGTGATCCCGAAGCGGGAGTAGGGGCAGATACGCAGTATTTT. It codes for CATSDPEAGVGADTQYF.

This sequence joins TRBV4-2 and TRBJ2-5; perhaps TRBD2 as D (6 bases). The CDR3 is 16 amino acids. Germline V gives CDR1 LGHNA, CDR2 YNFKEQ. V lost 1 base and J lost 4, with 16 bases in between. CDR3 coding DNA: TGTGCCAGCAGCCAAGGGCGGGGCCCCAGCTTAGAGACCCAGTACTTC. Residues: CASSQGRGPSLETQYF.

V is TRBV5-6 and J is TRBJ2-2, with a tentative D call TRBD1 (6 bases). Germline CDR1 is SGHDT and CDR2 is YYEEEE. V was clipped by 2 bases and J by 0 bases, with 11 bases between them. The CDR3 runs to 16 residues. The CDR3 DNA is TGTGCCAGCAGCTTACCGGCAGGGGCGAACACCGGGGAGCTGTTTTTT. Protein product: CASSLPAGANTGELFF. The whole variable domain, remainder taken from reference TRBV5-6 and TRBJ2-2, is DAGVTQSPTHLIKTRGQQVTLRCSPKSGHDTVSWYQQALGQGPQFIFQYYEEEERQRGNFPDRFSGHQFPNYSSELNVNALLLGDSALYLCASSLPAGANTGELFFGEGSRLTVL.

The genes are TRBV20-1 and TRBJ2-1, with D perhaps assigned TRBD1 or TRBD2 (5 bases each). CDR1 is DFQATT, CDR2 SNEGSKA, per germline (reference sequence). V was shortened by 4 bases and J by 2 bases, with 9 bases between the two germline ends. The CDR3 runs to 13 residues. The DNA of the CDR3 is TGCAGTGCTAATGAGGGGCCCTACAATGAGCAGTTCTTC. Protein: CSANEGPYNEQFF.

This chain links TRBV27 with TRBJ1-1, with 10 bases fitting TRBD1. The V gene's germline CDR1 is MNHEY and CDR2 SMNVEV (reference sequence). The trim removed 2 bases at V and 4 bases at J, leaving 4 bases unmatched. The CDR3 is 15 residues long. The CDR3 DNA reads as TGTGCCAGCAGTTTAACGACAGGGGGCCTCACTGAAGCTTTCTTT. It translates to CASSLTTGGLTEAFF.

The genes are TRBV7-3 and TRBJ2-5; no firm D call. This CDR3 has 14 amino acids. Trimming removed 5 bases at V and 3 bases at J, with 13 bases between. Germline CDR1 SGHTA, CDR2 FQGTGA. The CDR3 DNA reads TGTGCCAGCAGCCCTGGAGTTGGAGAAGAGACCCAGTACTTC. Protein sequence: CASSPGVGEETQYF.

The sample holds one count of this clone. The same CDR3 can be traced to other DNA sequences in this sample. The chain uses TRBV5-1 and TRBJ2-5; D call uncertain. Germline V gene data show CDR1 as SGHRS and CDR2 as YFSETQ. CDR3 length equals 12 residues. V was cut by 1 base and J by 5 bases, with 6 bases left in between. The CDR3 nucleotides read TGCGCCAGCAGCTTGACCGGGGAGACCCAGTACTTC. The encoded protein is CASSLTGETQYF.

This sequence joins TRBV7-6 and TRBJ2-2; D might be TRBD1 (5 bases). Germline values: CDR1 SGHVS, CDR2 FNYEAQ. Trimming left V 5 bases short and J 3 bases short, with 13 bases between. The length of the CDR3 is 15 residues. The CDR3 DNA sequence: TGTGCCAGCAGCATGCAGGGTAGAGACACCGGGGAGCTGTTTTTT. It is translated as CASSMQGRDTGELFF.

This chain links TRBV24-1 with TRBJ2-3, with 7 bases matching TRBD1. The V gene's germline CDR1 is KGHDR and CDR2 SFDVKD. Trimming at V came to 7 bases and at J to 3 bases, leaving 6 bases not matched to a gene. This CDR3 is 14 amino acids long. This CDR3 is CATRRTGQTDTQYF. The CDR3 DNA reads as TGTGCCACCAGACGGACAGGACAGACAGATACGCAGTATTTT.

This clone was seen once. CDR3 protein: CASSEVQLAGGNSNEQFF. The CDR3 bases are TGCGCCAGCAGTGAAGTTCAACTAGCGGGAGGAAATTCCAATGAGCAGTTCTTC. This chain uses TRBV10-1 with TRBJ2-1, with 12 bases fitting TRBD2. The CDR3 covers 18 residues. Trimming took 3 bases from V and 6 from J; bases not matched to a gene: 12. The germline CDR1 and CDR2 sequences are WNHNN and SYGVQD (reference sequence).